This is a list of T cell receptor beta chains from one sample in a study of cytomegalovirus exposure and HLA in healthy donors. Sequencing used immunoSEQ multiplex PCR; TCRdb keeps in-frame clones, though not all of them. This table has approximately 300,000 clones, roughly 85% appearing once. Material for sequencing was PBMCs. The receptor set was obtained from a woman aged 18-29 years in good health and CMV-seronegative. Both conserved end residues are part of each CDR3. The D gene is left open where the match is weak. Clone size, where shown, is once, few, many, or a class for clones that have expanded.

clone_size: -; j_call: TRBJ2-7; v_call: TRBV19; d_call: -; cdr3_nt: TGTGCCAGTAGTATAGGGCACCCCTACGAGCAGTACTTC; cdr3_aa: CASSIGHPYEQYF
clone_size: -; j_call: TRBJ1-5; v_call: TRBV18; d_call: -; cdr3_nt: TGTGCCAGCTCACCGACCGGCGGGGGGGATCAGCCCCAGCATTTT; cdr3_aa: CASSPTGGGDQPQHF
clone_size: -; j_call: TRBJ1-5; v_call: TRBV9; d_call: -; cdr3_nt: TGTGCCAGCAGCGTAGGTGGAGGGAATCAGCCCCAGCATTTT; cdr3_aa: CASSVGGGNQPQHF
clone_size: -; j_call: TRBJ2-7; v_call: TRBV28; d_call: -; cdr3_nt: TGTGCCAGCAGCCCAGCGCCCTCGCGTGGGTACGAGCAGTACTTC; cdr3_aa: CASSPAPSRGYEQYF
clone_size: -; j_call: TRBJ1-5; v_call: TRBV15; d_call: -; cdr3_nt: TGTGCCACCAGCAGAGATCGAGGGTTCTATAGCAATCAGCCCCAGCATTTT; cdr3_aa: CATSRDRGFYSNQPQHF
clone_size: -; j_call: TRBJ2-1; v_call: TRBV5-1; d_call: TRBD2; cdr3_nt: TGCGCCAGCAGCTCACGAGCGGGGGTGGTGTCCTACAATGAGCAGTTCTTC; cdr3_aa: CASSSRAGVVSYNEQFF
clone_size: -; j_call: TRBJ2-7; v_call: TRBV7-2; d_call: TRBD2; cdr3_nt: TGTGCCAGCAGCTTAGGACGGGCTAGCGGGAGGGGGCCGTCCTACGAGCAGTACTTC; cdr3_aa: CASSLGRASGRGPSYEQYF
clone_size: -; j_call: TRBJ2-1; v_call: TRBV25-1; d_call: TRBD2; cdr3_nt: TGTGCCAGCAGTGAATCGGGTAGCGGGGTCTACAATGAGCAGTTCTTC; cdr3_aa: CASSESGSGVYNEQFF
clone_size: -; j_call: TRBJ1-2; v_call: TRBV6-6; d_call: -; cdr3_nt: TGTGCCAGCAGTACATTACAGGACACAAGGGGCTACACCTTC; cdr3_aa: CASSTLQDTRGYTF
clone_size: -; j_call: TRBJ1-1; v_call: TRBV19; d_call: TRBD1; cdr3_nt: TGTGCCAGCCACAACGGAGGGGGCGAAGCTATCTCTGAAGCTTTCTTT; cdr3_aa: CASHNGGGEAISEAFF
clone_size: -; j_call: TRBJ2-3; v_call: TRBV9; d_call: -; cdr3_nt: TGTGCCAGCAGCGTAGTTCCAGCAGATACGCAGTATTTT; cdr3_aa: CASSVVPADTQYF
clone_size: -; j_call: TRBJ1-4; v_call: TRBV19; d_call: -; cdr3_nt: TGTGCCAGTAGTCGAATCCAGGGCAGGGATGAAAAACTGTTTTTT; cdr3_aa: CASSRIQGRDEKLFF
clone_size: once; j_call: TRBJ2-5; v_call: TRBV18; d_call: -; cdr3_nt: TGTGCCAGCTCACCCAGACAGCGAGAGACCCAGTACTTC; cdr3_aa: CASSPRQRETQYF
clone_size: many; j_call: TRBJ2-2; v_call: TRBV7-8; d_call: -; cdr3_nt: TGTGCCAGCAGCTTTTCAGGGGCTAACACCGGGGAGCTGTTTTTT; cdr3_aa: CASSFSGANTGELFF
clone_size: -; j_call: TRBJ1-1; v_call: TRBV2; d_call: TRBD1; cdr3_nt: TGTGCCAGCAGGTTGGACAGGGGGAACACTGAAGCTTTCTTT; cdr3_aa: CASRLDRGNTEAFF
clone_size: -; j_call: TRBJ2-3; v_call: TRBV7-2; d_call: -; cdr3_nt: TGTGCCAGCAGCTTAGAACCCGGTATTCGCACAGATACGCAGTATTTT; cdr3_aa: CASSLEPGIRTDTQYF
clone_size: -; j_call: TRBJ1-2; v_call: TRBV27; d_call: TRBD1; cdr3_nt: TGTGCCAGCAGTTACGCGGGACAGGGAAGCTATGGCTACACCTTC; cdr3_aa: CASSYAGQGSYGYTF
clone_size: -; j_call: TRBJ2-3; v_call: TRBV5-1; d_call: -; cdr3_nt: TGCGCCAGCAGCCCGCAAGTAGCGGAGCCCACAGATACGCAGTATTTT; cdr3_aa: CASSPQVAEPTDTQYF
clone_size: -; j_call: TRBJ2-3; v_call: TRBV7-9; d_call: TRBD1; cdr3_nt: TGTGCCAGCAGCCCCCGTCGACAGGGGATATTCACAGATACGCAGTATTTT; cdr3_aa: CASSPRRQGIFTDTQYF
clone_size: -; j_call: TRBJ1-5; v_call: TRBV7-9; d_call: -; cdr3_nt: TGTGCCAGCAGCTTAGGAGTGGGAGAGGGGGGCAATCAGCCCCAGCATTTT; cdr3_aa: CASSLGVGEGGNQPQHF
clone_size: few; j_call: TRBJ1-5; v_call: TRBV7-9; d_call: -; cdr3_nt: TGTGCCAGCAGCTCCTCCCTGCGAGATCAGCCCCAGCATTTT; cdr3_aa: CASSSSLRDQPQHF
clone_size: -; j_call: TRBJ2-7; v_call: TRBV5-6; d_call: -; cdr3_nt: TGTGCCAGCAGCTTGGGAGGCCCCTACGAGCAGTACTTC; cdr3_aa: CASSLGGPYEQYF
clone_size: -; j_call: TRBJ2-2; v_call: TRBV7-3; d_call: -; cdr3_nt: TGTGCCAGCAGCTTAGCCGGGAATACCTTCACCGGGGAGCTGTTTTTT; cdr3_aa: CASSLAGNTFTGELFF
clone_size: -; j_call: TRBJ2-2; v_call: TRBV7-9; d_call: -; cdr3_nt: TGTGCCAGCTTGGGGGTAGCGGACTTGAACACCGGGGAGCTGTTTTTT; cdr3_aa: CASLGVADLNTGELFF
clone_size: few; j_call: TRBJ1-2; v_call: TRBV25-1; d_call: -; cdr3_nt: TGTGCCAGCAGTGAAGCCGCGGGCTACACCTTC; cdr3_aa: CASSEAAGYTF
clone_size: -; j_call: TRBJ2-7; v_call: TRBV27; d_call: -; cdr3_nt: TGTGCCAGCAGTTTTGGTAGCGAGCCCTACGAGCAGTACTTC; cdr3_aa: CASSFGSEPYEQYF
clone_size: -; j_call: TRBJ1-1; v_call: TRBV5-1; d_call: -; cdr3_nt: TGCGCCAGCAGCTTGGTAGGTTTTTTCCAGGGGATGAACACTGAAGCTTTCTTT; cdr3_aa: CASSLVGFFQGMNTEAFF
clone_size: -; j_call: TRBJ2-7; v_call: TRBV6-1; d_call: -; cdr3_nt: TGTGCCAGCAGTGAGGATCGGGGCGGGAAGCAGTACTTC; cdr3_aa: CASSEDRGGKQYF
clone_size: -; j_call: TRBJ1-1; v_call: TRBV7-8; d_call: -; cdr3_nt: TGTGCCAGCAGCTTAGTCTCGGGAAACACTGAAGCTTTCTTT; cdr3_aa: CASSLVSGNTEAFF
clone_size: -; j_call: TRBJ1-1; v_call: TRBV20-1; d_call: TRBD1; cdr3_nt: TGCAGTGCTGACAGGGGCACTGAAGCTTTCTTT; cdr3_aa: CSADRGTEAFF
clone_size: -; j_call: TRBJ2-1; v_call: TRBV6-5; d_call: TRBD2; cdr3_nt: TGTGCCAGCAGTTACTCAGTGGTAGCGGGAGACGGGGAGCAGTTCTTC; cdr3_aa: CASSYSVVAGDGEQFF
clone_size: once; j_call: TRBJ2-5; v_call: TRBV6-5; d_call: TRBD2; cdr3_nt: TGTGCCAGCAGCCCACTCGGGGGGTCACAAGAGACCCAGTACTTC; cdr3_aa: CASSPLGGSQETQYF
clone_size: -; j_call: TRBJ2-1; v_call: TRBV7-9; d_call: TRBD1; cdr3_nt: TGTGCCAGCTCACGGGCAGGGGGCATCAATGAGCAGTTCTTC; cdr3_aa: CASSRAGGINEQFF
clone_size: -; j_call: TRBJ2-2; v_call: TRBV11-3; d_call: -; cdr3_nt: TGTGCCAGCAGCTTAGGCCAGGGCACCGGGGAGCTGTTTTTT; cdr3_aa: CASSLGQGTGELFF
clone_size: -; j_call: TRBJ1-1; v_call: TRBV15; d_call: -; cdr3_nt: TGTGCCACCAGCGGGGGTCCAGGGGATGGGAGTGAAGCTTTCTTT; cdr3_aa: CATSGGPGDGSEAFF
clone_size: -; j_call: TRBJ1-5; v_call: TRBV4-2; d_call: -; cdr3_nt: TGTGCCAGCAGCCAAGAGCACGGGGGTAATCAGCCCCAGCATTTT; cdr3_aa: CASSQEHGGNQPQHF
clone_size: -; j_call: TRBJ2-7; v_call: TRBV6-6; d_call: -; cdr3_nt: TGTGCCAGCAGAGGGGCTGATGAGCAGTACTTC; cdr3_aa: CASRGADEQYF
clone_size: -; j_call: TRBJ2-1; v_call: TRBV10-3; d_call: TRBD1; cdr3_nt: TGTGCCATCAGCACCGGGACAGGGGGGGTCAATGAGCAGTTCTTC; cdr3_aa: CAISTGTGGVNEQFF
clone_size: few; j_call: TRBJ2-7; v_call: TRBV4-3; d_call: TRBD1; cdr3_nt: TGCGCCAGCAGCCAGGACAGGGAAACCTCTTACGAGCAGTACTTC; cdr3_aa: CASSQDRETSYEQYF
clone_size: -; j_call: TRBJ2-2; v_call: TRBV28; d_call: TRBD2; cdr3_nt: TGTGCCAGCAGTTTAGGCCTAGCGGGAGACACCGGGGAGCTGTTTTTT; cdr3_aa: CASSLGLAGDTGELFF
clone_size: -; j_call: TRBJ2-6; v_call: TRBV27; d_call: -; cdr3_nt: TGTGCCAGCAGTTCCACTACGGCCGGGGCCAACGTCCTGACTTTC; cdr3_aa: CASSSTTAGANVLTF
clone_size: -; j_call: TRBJ2-7; v_call: TRBV7-2; d_call: TRBD2; cdr3_nt: TGTGCCAGCAGCTGGAGCGGGAACGAGCAGTACTTC; cdr3_aa: CASSWSGNEQYF
clone_size: few; j_call: TRBJ1-1; v_call: TRBV29-1; d_call: -; cdr3_nt: TGCAGCGTTGTCTTGGGGGCAACTGAAGCTTTCTTT; cdr3_aa: CSVVLGATEAFF
clone_size: -; j_call: TRBJ2-1; v_call: TRBV6-5; d_call: -; cdr3_nt: TGTGCCAGCGCCCGAACGGGTGAGCAGTTCTTC; cdr3_aa: CASARTGEQFF
clone_size: -; j_call: TRBJ2-7; v_call: TRBV7-9; d_call: -; cdr3_nt: TGTGCCAGCAGCTCCTATTCAAGCGAGCAGTACTTC; cdr3_aa: CASSSYSSEQYF
clone_size: -; j_call: TRBJ2-1; v_call: TRBV6-1; d_call: -; cdr3_nt: TGTGCCAGCAGTGAAGCCCCCTCGGATGAGCAGTTCTTC; cdr3_aa: CASSEAPSDEQFF
clone_size: -; j_call: TRBJ2-7; v_call: TRBV4-3; d_call: -; cdr3_nt: TGCGCCAGCAGCCAATGGAGCGACTCCTACGAGCAGTACTTC; cdr3_aa: CASSQWSDSYEQYF
clone_size: -; j_call: TRBJ1-2; v_call: TRBV6-5; d_call: TRBD1; cdr3_nt: TGTGCCAGCAGTTATCTGAGGACAGGGGATGGCTACACCTTC; cdr3_aa: CASSYLRTGDGYTF
clone_size: -; j_call: TRBJ2-7; v_call: TRBV2; d_call: TRBD2; cdr3_nt: TGTGCCAGCTCGGCAGGGCGATCAGGGACTAGTCGGGTGGGTGGGTACTTC; cdr3_aa: CASSAGRSGTSRVGGYF
clone_size: -; j_call: TRBJ2-5; v_call: TRBV7-3; d_call: -; cdr3_nt: TGTGCCAGCAGCTTAAATACGGAGGGGGAGACCCAGTACTTC; cdr3_aa: CASSLNTEGETQYF
clone_size: -; j_call: TRBJ2-7; v_call: TRBV7-9; d_call: -; cdr3_nt: TGTGCCAGCAGCTTAGGGACTGCCTACGAGCAGTACTTC; cdr3_aa: CASSLGTAYEQYF
clone_size: -; j_call: TRBJ1-5; v_call: TRBV27; d_call: -; cdr3_nt: TGTGCCAGCAGTTTAGGGCAGGGGTCTCATCAGCCCCAGCATTTT; cdr3_aa: CASSLGQGSHQPQHF
clone_size: -; j_call: TRBJ2-5; v_call: TRBV29-1; d_call: TRBD1; cdr3_nt: TGCAGCGTCCCCGGGACAGAGCAAGAGACCCAGTACTTC; cdr3_aa: CSVPGTEQETQYF